This entry features one TCR beta chain sequence. Its specificity is not known. Repertoires were generated with immunoSEQ multiplex PCR, while TCRdb's copy carries only in-frame clones and drops some. The sample includes about 150,000 clones, less than 95% seen only once; the top ten take roughly 1.3%. CDR3 length: 18 amino acids. V was trimmed by 0 bases and J by 0 bases, leaving 12 bases between them. Germline assignment: CDR1 MNHEY and CDR2 SVGEGT. The data are from a study of T cell responses to AZD1222 COVID-19 vaccine. Points from the study as a whole: Distributed over spike, vaccine-associated CD4 TCRs predominated at 160-218 and 743-854. Only six AZD1222 recipients tested seropositive at baseline. Regions left unmutated in variants are reportedly the target of nearly half of spike-specific TCRs.

This sequence was found in an adult in good health. Sample: peripheral blood, taken on day 0 of AZD1222 vaccination. This chain links TRBV6-2 or TRBV6-3 with TRBJ2-6; D perhaps matches TRBD2 (6 bases). CDR3 nucleotide sequence: TGTGCCAGCAGTTACTCGATTCTGCGGGACTCTGGGGCCAACGTCCTGACTTTC. As protein: CASSYSILRDSGANVLTF.